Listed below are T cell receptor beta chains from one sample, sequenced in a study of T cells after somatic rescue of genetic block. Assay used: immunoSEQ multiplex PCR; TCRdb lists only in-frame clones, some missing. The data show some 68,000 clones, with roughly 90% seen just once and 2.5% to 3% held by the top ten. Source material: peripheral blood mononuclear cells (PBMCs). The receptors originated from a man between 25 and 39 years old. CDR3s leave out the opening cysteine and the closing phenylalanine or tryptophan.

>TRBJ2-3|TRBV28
ASSLVKDTQY
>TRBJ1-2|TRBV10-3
AISEGGADGYT
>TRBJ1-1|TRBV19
ASSIGGSTEAF
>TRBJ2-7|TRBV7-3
ASSFGGQGRIYEQY
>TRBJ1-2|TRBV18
ASSPPQGNYGYT
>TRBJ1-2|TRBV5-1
ASSLIPGTPYGYT
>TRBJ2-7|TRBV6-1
ASSETGYEQY
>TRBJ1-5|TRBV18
ASSPGGFGQPQH
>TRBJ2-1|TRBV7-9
ASSLLLAFNEQF
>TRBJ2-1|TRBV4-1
ASSQAALTGNSYNEQF
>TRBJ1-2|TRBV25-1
ASTPLGAGGYT
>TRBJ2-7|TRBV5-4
ASSRQALSYEQY
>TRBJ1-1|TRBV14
ASSQDLGRVAAF
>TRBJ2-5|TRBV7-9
ASSEADRIKETQY
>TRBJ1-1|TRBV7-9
ASSFSGANSGRPEAF
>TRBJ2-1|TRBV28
ASSDGLLSSYNEQF
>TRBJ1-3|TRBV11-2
ASSPGRDTVRNTIY
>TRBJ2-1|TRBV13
ASSPSRLAAFSYNEQF
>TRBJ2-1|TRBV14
ASSQDQVWRRNNEQF
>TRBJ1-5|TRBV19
ASTMGQGPQPQH
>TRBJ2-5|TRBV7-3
ASSLGAGGEETQY
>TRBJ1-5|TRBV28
ASSLRMGGNQPQH
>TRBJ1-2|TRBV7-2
ASSQPGQGSGYT
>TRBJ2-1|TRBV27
ASSLHRVNYNEQF
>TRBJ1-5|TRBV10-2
ASSPTGLRQPQH
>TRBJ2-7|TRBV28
ASSFIAGDYEQY
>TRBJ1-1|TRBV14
ASSWGARTEAF
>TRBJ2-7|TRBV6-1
ATNRDSNYEQY
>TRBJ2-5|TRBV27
ASSGLAGLETQY
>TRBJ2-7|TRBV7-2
ASSPGLAVYEQY
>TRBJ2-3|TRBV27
ASSFGDTQY
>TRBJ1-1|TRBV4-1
ASSQVPGAQAF
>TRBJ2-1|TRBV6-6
ASSYSFTSSYNEQF
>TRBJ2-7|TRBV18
ASSPATREQY
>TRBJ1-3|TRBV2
ASRSSGTAGNTIY
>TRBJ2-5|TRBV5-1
ASSLGWAGAQETQY